Each of the 2 T cell receptor beta chains below was sequenced from the same sample in a study of long-term antiretroviral therapy in people with HIV. The run of the v3.0 immunoSEQ assay was at survey level. Repertoires were generated with immunoSEQ multiplex PCR, while TCRdb's copy carries only in-frame clones and drops some. The sample lists 30,000 or so clones; 95% to 98% were seen once. The sequences come from unsorted PBMCs, collected 7.6 years after starting antiretroviral therapy. These receptors all come from a young man with HIV.

This sequence joins TRBV6-6 and TRBJ2-1; D ambiguous. This CDR3 has 11 amino acids. Germline CDR1 MNHNY, CDR2 SVGAGI (reference sequence). Trimming left V 8 bases short and J 5 bases short, with 7 bases between. In nucleotides, the CDR3 is TGTGCCAGCCAGACCAACAATGAGCAGTTCTTC. Protein: CASQTNNEQFF.

The rearrangement uses TRBV15 and TRBJ1-2; possibly TRBD1 for D (5 bases). V lost 5 bases and J 0 bases, leaving 10 bases between the germline ends. Germline assignment: CDR1 LNHNV and CDR2 YYDKDF (reference sequence). The CDR3 length is 14 residues. CDR3 protein: CATSPRQTNYGYTF. In nucleotides, the CDR3 is TGTGCCACCAGCCCCCGACAGACTAACTATGGCTACACCTTC.